This TCR beta chain is drawn from a study of T-cell reconstitution after alpha-beta-depleted transplantation in children. This clonotype has ten or more counts. Researchers prepared the TCRbeta library using unique molecular identifiers, the study reports. TCRdb reanalysed the PCR reads using MiXCR and keeps one entry per CDR3 protein. The data show 490,000 or so distinct CDR3 sequences, with roughly an eighth seen just once and around 5.6% held by the top ten. CDR3 length: 15 residues. Between the trimmed V and J ends, which lost 0 bases and 0 bases, there was a span of 8 bases. Germline assignment: CDR1 SGHRS and CDR2 YFSETQ.

The clonotype originates from a human donor who donated a stem cell graft to a child with combined immunodeficiency. This material consisted of PBMCs from the stem cell graft donor, taken from the stem cell graft. The V call is TRBV5-1, the J call TRBJ2-3, with unresolved D. The CDR3 DNA is TGCGCCAGCAGCTTGGCCGAGCCTAGCACAGATACGCAGTATTTT. This translates into CASSLAEPSTDTQYF.